One sample yielded the 27 T cell receptor beta chains listed below, sequenced in a study of blood T cell repertoires in COVID-19. The assay was immunoSEQ multiplex PCR, and TCRdb's table has in-frame clones only and misses some. The data contain approximately 180,000 clones, approximately 86% of them singletons. The sample comprised PBMCs or T cells enriched from blood (not recorded which). The receptors shown here come from a woman in her sixties with acute COVID-19.

As concerns this clone: Other DNA variants within this sample encode the same CDR3. CDR3 bases: TGCGCCAGCAGTCCAGGGGGTGACTATGGCTACACCTTC. Translating gives CASSPGGDYGYTF. The chain employs TRBV10-2 and TRBJ1-2, with 7 bases lining up with TRBD1. Looked up from germline, CDR1 is WSHSY and CDR2 is SAAADI. V gave up 5 bases and J gave up 3 bases; unmatched junction bases: 3. The CDR3 runs to 13 residues.

The genes are TRBV10-3 and TRBJ1-5; D not resolved. Between the trimmed V and J ends, which lost 7 bases and 2 bases, there was a span of 9 bases. Germline CDR1 reads ENHRY; CDR2 reads SYGVKD. The CDR3 has 13 residues. The CDR3 spells CAINEGGNQPQHF. The CDR3 nucleotides read TGTGCCATCAACGAGGGCGGCAATCAGCCCCAGCATTTT.

V is TRBV19 and J is TRBJ2-1, with D unclear. The germline gives CDR1 LNHDA, CDR2 SQIVND (reference sequence). The V end lost 1 base, the J end lost 3 bases, and 10 bases lay between the germline ends. The CDR3 contains 15 residues. CDR3 residues: CASSIGAQSYNEQFF. The CDR3 coding sequence is TGTGCCAGTAGTATAGGGGCACAGAGCTACAATGAGCAGTTCTTC.

This chain links TRBV25-1 with TRBJ1-4; possible D gene TRBD1, 5 bases. The CDR3 is 15 residues long. Trimming left V 2 bases short and J 4 bases short, with 11 bases between. Germline CDR1 MGHDK, CDR2 SYGVNS. In DNA form, the CDR3 reads TGTGCCAGCAGTGAAATCGGGACTCTTAATGAAAAACTGTTTTTT. Translating it yields CASSEIGTLNEKLFF.

The V gene is TRBV6-1, the J gene TRBJ1-1; the D gene is possibly TRBD1 (5 bases). CDR1 is MNHNS, CDR2 SASEGT, per germline. Deletions cut 2 bases from V and 5 bases from J, with 12 bases between. This CDR3 contains 14 residues. The CDR3 loop is CASSERGGTTEAFF. The CDR3 nucleotides read TGTGCCAGCAGTGAAAGAGGAGGGACGACTGAAGCTTTCTTT.

The gene calls are TRBV30 and TRBJ1-6; no definite D call. Trimming cost V 4 bases and J 8 bases, with 18 bases left between them. This CDR3 is built from 15 residues. The germline gives CDR1 GTSNPN, CDR2 SVGIG (reference sequence). CDR3 amino acids: CAWIPPGRGYSPLHF. DNA for the CDR3: TGTGCCTGGATTCCCCCCGGTCGAGGATATTCACCCCTCCACTTT.

The V and J genes are TRBV24-1 and TRBJ2-2, with a weak D call TRBD1 (5 bases). V was cut by 8 bases and J by 4 bases, with 10 bases left in between. The length of the CDR3 is 13 residues. Germline V CDR1 and CDR2: KGHDR, SFDVKD. This CDR3 reads CATKGLGTGELFF. The CDR3 DNA reads TGTGCCACCAAGGGGTTAGGCACCGGGGAGCTGTTTTTT.

The chain employs TRBV4-1 and TRBJ1-2, with 8 positions matching TRBD1. V shed 3 bases and J 10 bases; nucleotides not matched to a gene: 10. This CDR3 spans 14 amino acids. Germline CDR1 and CDR2: MGHRA and YSYEKL. The CDR3 spells CASSHLPSDRDYTF. In nucleotides, the CDR3 is TGCGCCAGCAGCCACCTACCCTCGGACAGGGACTACACCTTC.

CDR3 DNA sequence: TGTGCCAGCAGTTATTCCGGGACAGGGGTATATCGTCAGTACTTC. This translates into CASSYSGTGVYRQYF. The genes are TRBV13 and TRBJ2-7; 10 nucleotides match TRBD1. After removal of 6 bases from V and 10 bases from J, the junction contained 15 bases not matched to a gene. There are 15 residues in the CDR3. Germline CDR1 reads PRHDT; CDR2 reads FYEKMQ (reference sequence). The variable domain in full, completed from reference TRBV13 and TRBJ2-7, reads AAGVIQSPRHLIKEKRETATLKCYPIPRHDTVYWYQQGPGQDPQFLISFYEKMQSDKGSIPDRFSAQQFSDYHSELNMSSLELGDSALYFCASSYSGTGVYRQYFGPGTRLTVT.

The chain has TRBV30 and TRBJ1-4, with D possibly being TRBD1 (5 bases). This CDR3 comprises 12 residues. From germline, CDR1 is GTSNPN and CDR2 SVGIG (reference sequence). The V and J ends lost 4 bases and 5 bases respectively, with 8 bases between them. DNA of the CDR3: TGTGCCTGGACCAGACAGAATGAAAAACTGTTTTTT. Protein sequence: CAWTRQNEKLFF.

The rearrangement uses TRBV24-1 and TRBJ2-1; maybe TRBD2 (5 bases). Germline CDR1 is KGHDR and CDR2 is SFDVKD. The CDR3 extends over 18 amino acids. V was trimmed by 4 bases and J by 5 bases, leaving 23 bases between them. DNA for the CDR3: TGTGCCACCAGTGAAACCCGGAGTACGGGGTCGGTCCACAATGAGCAGTTCTTC. Translation: CATSETRSTGSVHNEQFF.

This chain joins TRBV5-6 and TRBJ1-5; D perhaps matches TRBD1 (6 bases). This CDR3 region has 14 residues. The V gene lost 1 base and the J gene lost 7 bases, with 12 bases spanning the gap. The germline V gene has CDR1 SGHDT and CDR2 YYEEEE. Here the CDR3 reads CASSLSGVGQPQHF. CDR3 DNA sequence: TGTGCCAGCAGCTTGTCAGGGGTTGGGCAGCCCCAGCATTTT.

The V call is TRBV12-3 or TRBV12-4, the J call TRBJ2-3, with D unresolved. The germline V and J ends were trimmed by 8 bases and 4 bases, with 10 bases remaining between them. This CDR3 has 12 residues. CDR3 bases: TGTGCCAGCCGACCCGCGGCAGATACGCAGTATTTT. It encodes CASRPAADTQYF.

This clone was observed many times. The chain employs TRBV9 and TRBJ1-3, with D possibly TRBD1 on 6 matching bases. CDR1 is SGDLS, CDR2 YYNGEE, per germline. The CDR3 loop spans 16 amino acids. The germline V and J ends were trimmed by 4 bases and 0 bases, with 14 bases remaining between them. This CDR3 is CASSPTTGFSGNTIYF. The CDR3 nucleotides are TGTGCCAGCAGCCCAACAACAGGGTTCTCTGGAAACACCATATATTTT. The full variable domain, its missing parts supplied by reference TRBV9 and TRBJ1-3, is DSGVTQTPKHLITATGQRVTLRCSPRSGDLSVYWYQQSLDQGLQFLIQYYNGEERAKGNILERFSAQQFPDLHSELNLSSLELGDSALYFCASSPTTGFSGNTIYFGEGSWLTVV.

V and J are TRBV9 and TRBJ2-7; 8 bases map to TRBD2. Trimming took 3 bases from V and 2 from J; bases not matched to a gene: 4. Germline V gene lookup returns CDR1 SGDLS and CDR2 YYNGEE. The CDR3 is made up of 14 amino acids. CDR3 nucleotides: TGTGCCAGCAGCGCGGGAGGGCCGGCCTACGAGCAGTACTTC. Its protein is CASSAGGPAYEQYF.

V usage is TRBV19 and J usage is TRBJ1-1, with D perhaps matching TRBD1 (5 bases). The ends were cut back, 3 bases at V and 1 base at J, with 12 bases in the middle. Germline V lookup: CDR1 LNHDA, CDR2 SQIVND (reference sequence). CDR3 length equals 15 residues. The chain's CDR3 is CASSISDSANTEAFF. DNA for the CDR3: TGTGCCAGTAGTATCAGTGACAGCGCGAACACTGAAGCTTTCTTT.

The CDR3 nucleotides read TGTGCCACCGGGGACAATGAGCAGTTCTTC. Encoded protein: CATGDNEQFF. The V gene is TRBV12-3 or TRBV12-4, the J gene TRBJ2-1; a weak D match, TRBD2 (5 bases). V was cut by 10 bases and J by 5 bases, with 6 bases left in between. The CDR3 has 10 residues.

The chain has TRBV14 and TRBJ1-1, with D uncertain. CDR1 SGHDN and CDR2 FVKESK come from the germline V gene. V gave up 4 bases and J gave up 7 bases, with 13 bases separating them. CDR3 length equals 13 residues. In DNA form, the CDR3 reads TGTGCCAGCAGCCTACTTCTAGGCGGTGAAGCTTTCTTT. Protein product: CASSLLLGGEAFF. Drawing the rest from reference TRBV14 and TRBJ1-1, the complete variable domain is EAGVTQFPSHSVIEKGQTVTLRCDPISGHDNLYWYRRVMGKEIKFLLHFVKESKQDESGMPNNRFLAERTGGTYSTLKVQPAELEDSGVYFCASSLLLGGEAFFGQGTRLTVV.

The J gene is TRBJ1-1, the V gene TRBV15; D perhaps matches TRBD1 (6 bases). Between the trimmed V and J ends, which lost 4 bases and 1 base, there was a span of 10 bases. There are 14 residues in the CDR3. CDR1 is LNHNV, CDR2 YYDKDF, per germline (reference sequence). CDR3 in amino acids: CATSTGTPNTEAFF. CDR3 nucleotides: TGTGCCACCAGCACCGGGACACCGAACACTGAAGCTTTCTTT.

The chain is built from TRBV6-5 and TRBJ2-2; maybe TRBD1 (6 bases). The CDR3 length is 14 residues. Trimming stripped 7 bases from V and 3 bases from J, with 12 bases between. The germline V gene encodes CDR1 MNHEY and CDR2 SVGAGI. CDR3 residues: CASTEQGYTGELFF. CDR3 DNA sequence: TGTGCCAGCACCGAACAGGGATACACCGGGGAGCTGTTTTTT.

The V and J genes are TRBV2 and TRBJ1-1; D uncertain. The CDR3 loop spans 16 amino acids. Germline V gene lookup returns CDR1 SNHLY and CDR2 FYNNEI. Trimming cost V 4 bases and J 3 bases, with 18 bases left between them. The CDR3 loop is CASSAEAAAKDTEAFF. Written as DNA, the CDR3 is TGTGCCAGCAGTGCGGAGGCGGCAGCTAAGGACACTGAAGCTTTCTTT.

Here the CDR3 reads CASSRPIGGAGLAYNEQFF. The CDR3 DNA sequence: TGTGCCAGCAGCCGCCCCATTGGTGGTGCGGGACTAGCCTACAATGAGCAGTTCTTC. The chain combines TRBV14 with TRBJ2-1, with 8 bases matching TRBD2. Trimming took 4 bases from V and 2 from J; bases not matched to a gene: 16. The CDR3 covers 19 residues. Germline CDR1 reads SGHDN; CDR2 reads FVKESK.

This chain uses TRBV19 with TRBJ2-1, with 8 bases aligning to TRBD2. V shed 4 bases, J shed 2 bases, and the junction held 10 bases outside the gene matches. This CDR3 has 17 amino acids. In germline, CDR1 is LNHDA, CDR2 SQIVND (reference sequence). CDR3 protein: CASSTYTSGKTYNEQFF. CDR3 sequence (DNA): TGTGCCAGTAGTACCTACACTAGCGGAAAGACCTACAATGAGCAGTTCTTC.

The genes are TRBV13 and TRBJ2-1, with 11 positions matching TRBD2. Per germline, CDR1 PRHDT and CDR2 FYEKMQ (reference sequence). The V and J ends lost 5 bases and 6 bases, in that order; junction bases with no gene match: 6. CDR3 size: 15 residues. Written as DNA, the CDR3 is TGTGCCAGCAGCCCGACCGGGACTAGCGGCAATGAGCAGTTCTTC. This encodes CASSPTGTSGNEQFF.

CDR3: CASTPTSGKTGSSYNEQFF. The CDR3 nucleotides read TGTGCCAGCACCCCGACTAGCGGGAAAACGGGAAGCTCCTACAATGAGCAGTTCTTC. The chain recombines TRBV28 with TRBJ2-1, with TRBD2 identical over 11 bases. The CDR3 spans 19 residues. Losses at the gene ends were 7 bases for V and 0 bases for J; bases not matched to a gene: 14. The germline V gene encodes CDR1 MDHEN and CDR2 SYDVKM.

The chain has TRBV18 and TRBJ2-7, with 7 bases fitting TRBD2. The CDR3 has 14 amino acids. CDR1 KGHSH and CDR2 LQKENI come from the germline V gene. V was pared by 2 bases and J by 2 bases, with 3 bases of the junction left unmatched. The CDR3 loop reads CASSPAAGPYEQYF. For the CDR3, the DNA is TGTGCCAGCTCACCAGCAGCGGGACCCTACGAGCAGTACTTC.

V is TRBV6-4 and J is TRBJ1-2, with D uncertain. CDR3 size: 13 residues. Germline V gene data show CDR1 as MRHNA and CDR2 as SNTAGT. The V end lost 0 bases, the J end lost 10 bases, and 12 bases lay between the germline ends. DNA of the CDR3: TGTGCCAGCAGTGACTCAGGCGGCAGCGCCTACACCTTC. It yields the protein CASSDSGGSAYTF.